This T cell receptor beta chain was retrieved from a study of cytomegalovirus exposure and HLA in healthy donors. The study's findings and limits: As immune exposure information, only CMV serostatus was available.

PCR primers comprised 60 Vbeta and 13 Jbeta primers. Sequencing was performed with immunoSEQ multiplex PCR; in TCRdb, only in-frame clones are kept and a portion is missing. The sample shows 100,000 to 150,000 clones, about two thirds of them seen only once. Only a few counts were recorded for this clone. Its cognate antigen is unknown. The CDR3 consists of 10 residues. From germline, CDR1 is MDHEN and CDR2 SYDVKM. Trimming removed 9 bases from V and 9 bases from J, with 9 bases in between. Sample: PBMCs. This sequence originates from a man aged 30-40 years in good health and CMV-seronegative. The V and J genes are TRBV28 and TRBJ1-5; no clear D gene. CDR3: CARLMRPQHF. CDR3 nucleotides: TGTGCCAGGTTGATGAGGCCCCAGCATTTT.